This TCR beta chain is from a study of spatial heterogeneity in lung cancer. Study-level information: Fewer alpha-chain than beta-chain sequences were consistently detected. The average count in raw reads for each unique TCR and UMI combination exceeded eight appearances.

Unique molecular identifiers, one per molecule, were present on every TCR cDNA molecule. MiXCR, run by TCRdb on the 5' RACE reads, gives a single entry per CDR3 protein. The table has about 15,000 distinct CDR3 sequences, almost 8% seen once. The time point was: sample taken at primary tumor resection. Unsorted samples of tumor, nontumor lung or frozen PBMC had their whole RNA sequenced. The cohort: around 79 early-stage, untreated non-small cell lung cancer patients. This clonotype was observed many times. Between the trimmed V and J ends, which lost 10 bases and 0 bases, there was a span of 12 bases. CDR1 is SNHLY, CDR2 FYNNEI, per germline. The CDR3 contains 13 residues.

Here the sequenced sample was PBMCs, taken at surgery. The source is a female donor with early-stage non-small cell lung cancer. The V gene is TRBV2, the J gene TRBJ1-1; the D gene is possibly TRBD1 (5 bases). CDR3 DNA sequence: TGTGCCACCCGACAGTTCATGAACACTGAAGCTTTCTTT. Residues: CATRQFMNTEAFF.